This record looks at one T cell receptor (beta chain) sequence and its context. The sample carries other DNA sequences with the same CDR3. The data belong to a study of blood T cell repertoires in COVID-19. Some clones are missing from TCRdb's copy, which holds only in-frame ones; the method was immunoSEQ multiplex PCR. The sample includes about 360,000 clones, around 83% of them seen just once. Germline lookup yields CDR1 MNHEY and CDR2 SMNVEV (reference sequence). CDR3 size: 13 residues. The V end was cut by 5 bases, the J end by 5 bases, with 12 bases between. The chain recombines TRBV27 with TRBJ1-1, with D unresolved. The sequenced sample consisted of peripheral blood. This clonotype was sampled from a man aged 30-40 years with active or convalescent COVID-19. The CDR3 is CASSLGANTEAFF. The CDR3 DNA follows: TGTGCCAGCAGTCTAGGAGCTAATACTGAAGCTTTCTTT.